These 30 T cell receptor beta chains originate from one sample sequenced in a study of blood T cell repertoires in COVID-19. Only in-frame clones appear in the TCRdb table, and some are missing; sequencing was by immunoSEQ multiplex PCR. The sample has fewer than 45,000 clones; around 93% are singletons. Specimen: peripheral blood. Every receptor here comes from a woman in her twenties or thirties in a cohort sampled during active COVID-19.

In DNA form, the CDR3 reads TGTGCCAGCAGTCCGAGGCCAGGAAACACCATATATTTT. The encoded protein is CASSPRPGNTIYF. V and J are TRBV12-3 or TRBV12-4 and TRBJ1-3; D uncertain. This CDR3 is built from 13 residues. V shed 5 bases and J shed 4 bases, with 9 bases lying between them.

The V call is TRBV11-2, the J call TRBJ2-1; D may be TRBD2 (5 bases). This CDR3 has 16 amino acids. Germline V gene sequence: CDR1 SGHAT, CDR2 FQNNGV. V lost 0 bases and J 1 base, leaving 10 bases between the germline ends. The CDR3 DNA sequence: TGTGCCAGCAGCTTAGACTGGGGAGTATCCTACAATGAGCAGTTCTTC. The encoded protein is CASSLDWGVSYNEQFF.

The chain links TRBV6-5 to TRBJ1-1; perhaps TRBD1 as D (5 bases). CDR1 and CDR2 from the germline V gene are MNHEY and SVGAGI. This CDR3 contains 13 residues. V was trimmed by 4 bases and J by 1 base, leaving 7 bases between them. CDR3 region: CASSFTGNTEAFF. In DNA, the CDR3 is TGTGCCAGCAGTTTTACAGGGAACACTGAAGCTTTCTTT.

The chain links TRBV29-1 to TRBJ2-7, with a tentative D call TRBD2 (5 bases). The CDR3 length is 13 residues. CDR1 and CDR2 from the germline V gene are SQVTM and ANQGSEA. Trimming took off 7 bases at V and 1 base at J, with 14 bases between the two ends. The CDR3 protein is CSGLDGESYEQYF. The CDR3 DNA reads TGCAGCGGTCTTGACGGGGAGTCCTACGAGCAGTACTTC.

The chain has TRBV6-5 and TRBJ2-7, with D possibly TRBD2 on 5 matching bases. Germline V gene data show CDR1 as MNHEY and CDR2 as SVGAGI. This CDR3 comprises 15 residues. Trimming removed 0 bases from V and 3 bases from J, with 12 bases in between. The CDR3 loop reads CASSYSASRGYEQYF. The CDR3, as DNA: TGTGCCAGCAGTTACTCGGCTAGCAGAGGCTACGAGCAGTACTTC.

The chain is built from TRBV10-1 and TRBJ2-7; 7 bases fit TRBD1. This CDR3 has 14 amino acids. CDR1 is WNHNN, CDR2 SYGVQD, per germline (reference sequence). The J segment lost 2 bases and the V segment lost 8 bases, leaving 9 bases of the junction unmatched. As DNA, the CDR3 is TGCGCCAGCGGGACCGGGACAGCGGCCTACGAGCAGTACTTC. Translation gives CASGTGTAAYEQYF.

This rearrangement joins TRBV28 to TRBJ1-2, with a weak D call TRBD1 (6 bases). Trimming removed 6 bases at V and 4 bases at J, with 18 bases between. The CDR3 is 15 amino acids. Germline-derived CDR1 and CDR2 are MDHEN and SYDVKM. CDR3 region: CASSTSVGASYGYTF. The DNA for the CDR3 is TGTGCCAGCAGCACCTCGGTGGGGGCGTCCTATGGCTACACCTTC.

The chain links TRBV2 to TRBJ2-2; TRBD2 aligns across 9 bases. CDR3 size: 18 residues. Germline V gives CDR1 SNHLY, CDR2 FYNNEI. V lost 1 base to trimming and J lost 0 bases; unmatched junction nucleotides: 6. In DNA form, the CDR3 reads TGTGCCAGCAGTGAAGTACGGCTAGCGGGAACGAACACCGGGGAGCTGTTTTTT. This sequence encodes CASSEVRLAGTNTGELFF. Full variable domain (remainder filled in from reference TRBV2 and TRBJ2-2): EPEVTQTPSHQVTQMGQEVILRCVPISNHLYFYWYRQILGQKVEFLVSFYNNEISEKSEIFDDQFSVERPDGSNFTLKIRSTKLEDSAMYFCASSEVRLAGTNTGELFFGEGSRLTVL.

In this sample, this clone turned up once. J is TRBJ2-4 and V is TRBV5-6; TRBD1 matches at 11 bases. V trimming: 3 bases; J trimming: 2 bases; junction bases outside the gene matches: 7. This CDR3 spans 17 amino acids. The germline V gene has CDR1 SGHDT and CDR2 YYEEEE. CDR3 in DNA: TGTGCCAGCAGCTCTCCGGGACAGGGGGTTCCCAAAAACATTCAGTACTTC. Translation: CASSSPGQGVPKNIQYF.

The DNA of the CDR3 is TGTGCCAGCAGCTTAAGGACTAGCGGTTCCTACAATGAGCAGTTCTTC. This gives the protein CASSLRTSGSYNEQFF. The chain couples TRBV7-9 to TRBJ2-1; 10 positions match TRBD2. CDR1 SEHNR and CDR2 FQNEAQ come from the germline V gene (reference sequence). The CDR3 sequence is 16 residues long. J lost 1 base, V lost 2 bases, and 2 bases had no gene match.

The rearrangement links TRBV5-1 to TRBJ1-4, with D unresolved. The V end lost 5 bases, the J end lost 0 bases, and 11 bases lay between the germline ends. CDR3 length: 15 residues. Germline assignment: CDR1 SGHRS and CDR2 YFSETQ. CDR3 in amino acids: CASRASGATNEKLFF. The DNA of the CDR3 is TGCGCCAGCAGAGCCTCTGGTGCAACTAATGAAAAACTGTTTTTT.

This clone has only one observation. The chain recombines TRBV5-6 with TRBJ2-7, with D tentatively TRBD1 (5 bases). Trimming cost V 6 bases and J 0 bases, with 10 bases left between them. The CDR3 is 13 amino acids. In germline, CDR1 is SGHDT, CDR2 YYEEEE. The CDR3 spells CASKIGVSYEQYF. The CDR3 nucleotides read TGTGCCAGCAAAATAGGGGTCTCCTACGAGCAGTACTTC. The entire variable domain, with the rest obtained from reference TRBV5-6 and TRBJ2-7, is as follows: DAGVTQSPTHLIKTRGQQVTLRCSPKSGHDTVSWYQQALGQGPQFIFQYYEEEERQRGNFPDRFSGHQFPNYSSELNVNALLLGDSALYLCASKIGVSYEQYFGPGTRLTVT.

The rearrangement uses TRBV24-1 and TRBJ2-1; 12 bases are a match to TRBD2. V dropped 3 bases and J dropped 6; count of bases not matched to a gene: 8. CDR3 length: 17 amino acids. Looked up from germline, CDR1 is KGHDR and CDR2 is SFDVKD. The chain's CDR3 is CATSDTQTSGRFNEQFF. The CDR3 coding sequence is TGTGCCACCAGTGATACCCAGACTAGCGGGAGATTCAATGAGCAGTTCTTC.

The chain carries TRBV4-1 and TRBJ2-7, with 10 bases fitting TRBD1. The CDR3 length is 16 residues. Trimming removed 4 bases from V and 1 base from J; junction bases left unmatched: 7. Germline V lookup: CDR1 MGHRA, CDR2 YSYEKL. CDR3 nucleotides: TGCGCCAGCAGCCTACCGGGACAGGGGACATCCTACGAGCAGTACTTC. Amino acid sequence: CASSLPGQGTSYEQYF.

The rearrangement joins TRBV7-8 to TRBJ2-1, with 10 positions matching TRBD2. This CDR3 contains 19 residues. CDR1 is SGHVS and CDR2 is FQNEAQ in the germline V gene. Trimming took 2 bases from V and 1 from J; bases not matched to a gene: 11. The CDR3 here is CASSLRASGSVGSYNEQFF. CDR3 DNA sequence: TGTGCCAGCAGCTTACGGGCTAGCGGGAGTGTTGGGTCCTACAATGAGCAGTTCTTC.

The chain couples TRBV5-4 to TRBJ1-2; 8 nucleotides agree with TRBD1. The J segment lost 12 bases and the V segment lost 2 bases, leaving 9 bases of the junction unmatched. In germline, CDR1 is SGHNT, CDR2 YYREEE (reference sequence). CDR3 length equals 13 residues. The CDR3 spells CASSFPDRGNNTF. The CDR3 DNA sequence: TGTGCCAGCAGCTTCCCCGACAGGGGAAACAACACCTTC.

The rearrangement joins TRBV10-1 to TRBJ2-1; TRBD2 agrees at 7 bases. After removal of 8 bases from V and 4 bases from J, the junction contained 11 bases not matched to a gene. Germline loops: CDR1 WNHNN, CDR2 SYGVQD (reference sequence). The CDR3 has 15 residues. CDR3 in amino acids: CASAEGGAKYNEQFF. The CDR3, as DNA: TGCGCCAGCGCCGAGGGAGGGGCGAAGTACAATGAGCAGTTCTTC.

V is TRBV30 and J is TRBJ2-1, with TRBD2 matching over 14 bases. This CDR3 is 15 amino acids long. The germline V gene has CDR1 GTSNPN and CDR2 SVGIG (reference sequence). V lost 0 bases to trimming and J lost 7 bases; unmatched junction nucleotides: 2. CDR3 in amino acids: CAWSVGLAGGNEQFF. CDR3 DNA sequence: TGTGCCTGGAGTGTAGGACTAGCGGGAGGTAATGAGCAGTTCTTC.

The chain carries TRBV19 and TRBJ2-7; 7 nucleotides match TRBD2. The ends lost 5 bases at V and 7 bases at J; junction bases unmatched: 20. This CDR3 has 17 residues. Germline V CDR1 and CDR2: LNHDA, SQIVND (reference sequence). This CDR3 is CASSWGGGLASLREQYF. The CDR3 nucleotides are TGTGCCAGTAGTTGGGGGGGAGGGTTGGCCTCCCTACGAGAGCAGTACTTC.

The chain has TRBV7-9 and TRBJ1-2, with TRBD1 matching over 9 bases. Germline V CDR1 and CDR2: SEHNR, FQNEAQ (reference sequence). This CDR3 has 16 residues. V lost 0 bases to trimming and J lost 6 bases; unmatched junction nucleotides: 8. Here the CDR3 DNA reads TGTGCCAGCAGCTTAGCATCGGGACAGGGTCCGAATGGCTACACCTTC. It codes for CASSLASGQGPNGYTF. The entire variable domain, with the rest obtained from reference TRBV7-9 and TRBJ1-2, is as follows: DTGVSQNPRHKITKRGQNVTFRCDPISEHNRLYWYRQTLGQGPEFLTYFQNEAQLEKSRLLSDRFSAERPKGSFSTLEIQRTEQGDSAMYLCASSLASGQGPNGYTFGSGTRLTVV.

The V call is TRBV6-5, the J call TRBJ2-7, with TRBD1 as a possible D gene (6 bases). Trimming pared 2 bases from V and 2 bases from J, leaving 7 bases between. The CDR3 totals 13 residues. CDR1 MNHEY and CDR2 SVGAGI come from the germline V gene. This CDR3 reads CASSYGGPYEQYF. CDR3 DNA: TGTGCCAGCAGTTACGGGGGCCCCTACGAGCAGTACTTC.

This rearrangement joins TRBV9 to TRBJ1-6, with D tentatively TRBD1 (5 bases). The germline V gene encodes CDR1 SGDLS and CDR2 YYNGEE. The ends were cut back, 2 bases at V and 7 bases at J, with 10 bases in the middle. This CDR3 region has 14 residues. CDR3 residues: CASSVGGVNSPLHF. The CDR3 DNA follows: TGTGCCAGCAGCGTGGGGGGGGTGAATTCACCCCTCCACTTT.

The rearrangement links TRBV13 to TRBJ2-3; 11 bases match TRBD2. J was trimmed by 8 bases and V by 8 bases; bases with no gene match: 12. The CDR3 extends over 15 amino acids. Germline CDR1 is PRHDT and CDR2 is FYEKMQ (reference sequence). Here the CDR3 DNA reads TGTGCCAGCGCCGATACTAGCGGGAGTACCCGTACGCAGTATTTT. Its translation: CASADTSGSTRTQYF.

A few counts support this clone. The V gene is TRBV24-1, the J gene TRBJ1-5; weak D call: TRBD1 (5 bases). Trimming shortened V by 9 bases and J by 8 bases, and 19 bases separated the two germline ends. The length of the CDR3 is 14 residues. Germline V lookup: CDR1 KGHDR, CDR2 SFDVKD. CDR3 in amino acids: CATRGSGEREPQHF. The CDR3 bases are TGTGCCACCCGAGGATCGGGGGAGAGGGAGCCCCAGCATTTT.

The gene calls are TRBV27 and TRBJ1-5; D might be TRBD1 (5 bases). Trimming removed 5 bases from V and 1 base from J, with 12 bases in between. The CDR3 is 15 amino acids. From germline, CDR1 is MNHEY and CDR2 SMNVEV (reference sequence). CDR3: CASSQPGYSNQPQHF. CDR3 nucleotides: TGTGCCAGCAGTCAACCAGGGTACAGCAATCAGCCCCAGCATTTT.

The sample holds a few counts of this clone. The chain employs TRBV5-6 and TRBJ1-3; 8 bases align to TRBD1. Germline loops: CDR1 SGHDT, CDR2 YYEEEE. CDR3 size: 13 residues. The ends lost 3 bases at V and 4 bases at J; junction bases unmatched: 0. DNA of the CDR3: TGTGCCAGCAGCTGGACAGGGGGAAACACCATATATTTT. It codes for CASSWTGGNTIYF.

The J gene is TRBJ2-1, the V gene TRBV5-1, with 11 bases matching TRBD1. V lost 0 bases to trimming and J lost 5 bases; unmatched junction nucleotides: 4. The length of the CDR3 is 16 residues. CDR1 SGHRS and CDR2 YFSETQ come from the germline V gene. The CDR3 is CASSLEGQGVDNEQFF. CDR3 coding DNA: TGCGCCAGCAGCTTGGAGGGACAGGGGGTAGACAATGAGCAGTTCTTC.

V and J are TRBV1 and TRBJ2-2; TRBD2 is taken as the D call from the table, unchecked against the DNA. TRBV1 corresponds to a pseudogene. The CDR3 consists of 15 residues. The CDR3 bases are TGCACCAGCAGCCCACCGGGACTGAACACCGGGGAGCTGTTTTTT. Amino acids: CTSSPPGLNTGELFF.

V is TRBV30 and J is TRBJ1-2; no reliable D call. The CDR3 is made up of 12 amino acids. V was clipped by 2 bases and J by 8 bases, with 12 bases between them. CDR1 and CDR2 from the germline V gene are GTSNPN and SVGIG (reference sequence). In DNA form, the CDR3 reads TGTGCCTGGAGTTTCTGGAGGGCCGGCTACACCTTC. Protein sequence: CAWSFWRAGYTF.

This clone turned up a few times. V and J are TRBV9 and TRBJ2-6; perhaps TRBD2 as D (5 bases). Germline V CDR1 and CDR2: SGDLS, YYNGEE. V was cut by 0 bases and J by 0 bases, with 10 bases left in between. The CDR3 is 17 residues long. CDR3 residues: CASSVVSGSSGANVLTF. The CDR3 region has the DNA TGTGCCAGCAGCGTAGTATCGGGGTCCTCTGGGGCCAACGTCCTGACTTTC.